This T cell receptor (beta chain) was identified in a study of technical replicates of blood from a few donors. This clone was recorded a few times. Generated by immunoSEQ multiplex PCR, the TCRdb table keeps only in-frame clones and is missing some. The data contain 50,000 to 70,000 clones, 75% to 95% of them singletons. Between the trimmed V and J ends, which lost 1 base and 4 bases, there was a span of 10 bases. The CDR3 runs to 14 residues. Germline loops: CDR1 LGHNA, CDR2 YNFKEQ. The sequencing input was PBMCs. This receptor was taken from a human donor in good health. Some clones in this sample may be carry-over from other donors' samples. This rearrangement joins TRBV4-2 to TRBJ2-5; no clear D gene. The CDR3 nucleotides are TGTGCCAGCAGCCAAGTTTTGCAGGCAGAGACCCAGTACTTC. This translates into CASSQVLQAETQYF.